Following are 32 T cell receptor beta chains from one sample sequenced in a study of T cells in Graves' hyperthyroidism and ophthalmopathy. There were TCR beta CDR3 regions amplified from RNA transcripts. The primer set for the first-round RT-PCR of the TCR CDR3 was HTBI. TCRdb independently ran MiXCR on the multiplex PCR reads; one entry per CDR3 protein. The top ten clones hold about 70% of a sample with 150,000 or so distinct CDR3 sequences, roughly a fifth of them seen once. Sequenced material: blood. These receptors all stem from a woman aged 45-59 years with Graves' hyperthyroidism that later progressed to Graves' ophthalmopathy.

Concerning this clonotype itself: This could be a read error, since a much larger clone is one nucleotide away. This sequence joins TRBV7-8 and TRBJ2-5, with D tentatively TRBD2 (6 bases). V was trimmed by 7 bases and J by 5 bases, leaving 20 bases between them. The CDR3 totals 15 residues. From germline, CDR1 is SGHVS and CDR2 FQNEAQ. CDR3 sequence reads: CASNPPRGGGETQYF. The CDR3 DNA reads as TGTGCCAGCAACCCCCCCCGGGGAGGAGGGGAGACCCAGTACTTC. The entire variable domain, with the rest obtained from reference TRBV7-8 and TRBJ2-5, is as follows: GAGVSQSPRYKVAKRGQDVALRCDPISGHVSLFWYQQALGQGPEFLTYFQNEAQLDKSGLPSDRFFAERPEGSVSTLKIQRTQQEDSAVYLCASNPPRGGGETQYFGPGTRLLVL.

The chain couples TRBV6-2 or TRBV6-3 to TRBJ2-5; the D gene is possibly TRBD1 (5 bases). The CDR3 is made up of 14 amino acids. Germline V gene lookup returns CDR1 MNHEY and CDR2 SVGEGT. Trimming removed 7 bases from V and 1 base from J, with 13 bases in between. In DNA form, the CDR3 reads TGTGCCAGCAAAGCGACAGCAGGCCAAGAGACCCAGTACTTC. It is translated as CASKATAGQETQYF.

J is TRBJ2-7 and V is TRBV28, with no clear D. The V end was cut by 2 bases, the J end by 2 bases, with 10 bases between. In germline, CDR1 is MDHEN, CDR2 SYDVKM. This CDR3 has 14 amino acids. DNA for the CDR3: TGTGCCAGCAGTTTACGGACCGAAACCTACGAGCAGTACTTC. Amino acid sequence: CASSLRTETYEQYF.

This clonotype was seen a few times. Written as DNA, the CDR3 is TGCGCCAGCAGTGAGACAACCAGGATGGGTAGCAATCAGCCCCAGCATTTT. Amino acids: CASSETTRMGSNQPQHF. The V call is TRBV10-1, the J call TRBJ1-5; D is ambiguous. V was shortened by 2 bases and J by 0 bases, with 14 bases between the two germline ends. The CDR3 is 17 amino acids. CDR1 and CDR2 from the germline V gene are WNHNN and SYGVQD (reference sequence).

This clonotype has at least ten counts. The chain joins TRBV20-1 to TRBJ2-1; 11 nucleotides line up with TRBD2. Germline loops: CDR1 DFQATT, CDR2 SNEGSKA (reference sequence). The CDR3 is 18 amino acids. V shed 0 bases and J 5 bases; nucleotides not matched to a gene: 12. CDR3 sequence (DNA): TGCAGTGCTAGAGAAGCTAGCGGGAGGCATAGTTTCGACAATGAGCAGTTCTTC. It codes for CSAREASGRHSFDNEQFF.

The chain has TRBV30 and TRBJ1-5, with a tentative D call TRBD1 (6 bases). This CDR3 is built from 17 residues. Germline assignment: CDR1 GTSNPN and CDR2 SVGIG (reference sequence). The V end was cut by 1 base, the J end by 3 bases, with 19 bases between. CDR3 sequence reads: CAWSDQSGTWNNQPQHF. The CDR3 DNA follows: TGTGCCTGGAGTGACCAATCCGGGACATGGAACAATCAGCCCCAGCATTTT.

There are many counts of this clonotype. The genes are TRBV30 and TRBJ2-7, with a tentative D call TRBD2 (5 bases). Trimming took 0 bases from V and 0 from J, leaving 15 bases between them. CDR3 length: 16 residues. Germline V gene sequence: CDR1 GTSNPN, CDR2 SVGIG (reference sequence). In nucleotides, the CDR3 is TGTGCCTGGAGTGTTAGTCGTCTAGCAAGCTCCTACGAGCAGTACTTC. Residues: CAWSVSRLASSYEQYF. Full variable domain (remainder filled in from reference TRBV30 and TRBJ2-7): SQTIHQWPATLVQPVGSPLSLECTVEGTSNPNLYWYRQAAGRGLQLLFYSVGIGQISSEVPQNLSASRPQDRQFILSSKKLLLSDSGFYLCAWSVSRLASSYEQYFGPGTRLTVT.

The chain carries TRBV5-1 and TRBJ2-1; 10 nucleotides line up with TRBD1. Germline loops: CDR1 SGHRS, CDR2 YFSETQ. V dropped 4 bases and J dropped 9; count of bases not matched to a gene: 10. CDR3 length: 15 amino acids. DNA of the CDR3: TGCGCCAGCAGCCTCCGGGACAGGGGAGTCCTTGAGCAGTTCTTC. Protein sequence: CASSLRDRGVLEQFF.

Concerning this clonotype itself: It may be a read error: a sequence one base away is much more abundant. No conserved phenylalanine or tryptophan ends this CDR3, so it is likely a read error. The chain carries TRBV14 and TRBJ1-1; D might be TRBD1 (5 bases). Trimming shortened V by 0 bases and J by 6 bases, and 11 bases separated the two germline ends. Germline V lookup: CDR1 SGHDN, CDR2 FVKESK. This CDR3 spans 14 amino acids. CDR3 sequence reads: CASSQDPSGAEAFL. CDR3 DNA sequence: TGTGCCAGCAGCCAAGATCCCTCGGGGGCTGAAGCTTTCCTT.

There are a few counts of this clonotype. At one end the junction does not follow the germline gene, possibly because of a read error. J is TRBJ2-3 and V is TRBV7-2; D unclear. This CDR3 region has 15 residues. Germline V gene lookup returns CDR1 SGHTA and CDR2 FQGNSA. The CDR3 is CASSLMLSVSDTQYF. CDR3 coding DNA: TGTGCCAGCAGCTTAATGCTAAGCGTGAGCGATACGCAATATTTT.

This clonotype was recorded a few times. V is TRBV5-1 and J is TRBJ2-2; D uncertain. Trimming removed 4 bases from V and 3 bases from J, with 13 bases in between. This CDR3 has 15 amino acids. Germline V lookup: CDR1 SGHRS, CDR2 YFSETQ. The CDR3 sequence: CASSASLVDTGELFF. The CDR3 DNA reads as TGCGCCAGCAGCGCTTCTCTAGTAGACACCGGGGAGCTGTTTTTT. Full variable domain (rest looked up from reference TRBV5-1 and TRBJ2-2): KAGVTQTPRYLIKTRGQQVTLSCSPISGHRSVSWYQQTPGQGLQFLFEYFSETQRNKGNFPGRFSGRQFSNSRSEMNVSTLELGDSALYLCASSASLVDTGELFFGEGSRLTVL.

This clonotype was found many times. The rearrangement uses TRBV4-1 and TRBJ2-7; the D gene is possibly TRBD1 (5 bases). The germline V and J ends were trimmed by 0 bases and 4 bases, with 13 bases remaining between them. The CDR3 contains 15 residues. Germline lookup yields CDR1 MGHRA and CDR2 YSYEKL. CDR3 loop: CASSQDPTTVYEQYV. For the CDR3, the DNA is TGCGCCAGCAGCCAAGACCCCACGACAGTTTACGAGCAGTACGTC.

This chain links TRBV7-2 with TRBJ2-1; D not resolved. The CDR3 is 15 amino acids. V was cut by 1 base and J by 2 bases, with 9 bases left in between. Per the germline V gene, CDR1 is SGHTA and CDR2 is FQGNSA. CDR3 sequence (DNA): TGTGCCAGCAGCTTAGAAAGGCGAACCTACAATGAGCAGTTCTTC. This gives the protein CASSLERRTYNEQFF. The full variable domain, with the rest looked up from reference TRBV7-2 and TRBJ2-1, is GAGVSQSPSNKVTEKGKDVELRCDPISGHTALYWYRQSLGQGLEFLIYFQGNSAPDKSGLPSDRFSAERTGGSVSTLTIQRTQQEDSAVYLCASSLERRTYNEQFFGPGTRLTVL.

At least ten counts were recorded for this clonotype. J is TRBJ2-1 and V is TRBV6-1; D may be TRBD1 (6 bases). The germline V gene encodes CDR1 MNHNS and CDR2 SASEGT. V dropped 6 bases and J dropped 2 bases, with 14 bases sitting between them. This CDR3 is built from 15 residues. The CDR3 sequence: CASREQGVPYNEQFF. CDR3 bases: TGTGCCAGCAGAGAACAGGGCGTCCCCTACAATGAGCAGTTCTTC.

This clonotype was seen at least ten times. The chain is built from TRBV20-1 and TRBJ2-1, with 12 nucleotides matching TRBD2. The CDR3 totals 15 residues. The germline V gene has CDR1 DFQATT and CDR2 SNEGSKA (reference sequence). V gave up 1 base and J gave up 7 bases; unmatched junction bases: 5. The CDR3 bases are TGCAGTGCTAGAGCGACTAGCGGGAGTAGGAATGAGCAGTTCTTC. Translated, it gives CSARATSGSRNEQFF.

The chain combines TRBV20-1 with TRBJ2-1; tentatively, D is TRBD2 (6 bases). Germline V gene sequence: CDR1 DFQATT, CDR2 SNEGSKA (reference sequence). The CDR3 runs to 15 residues. V was cut by 6 bases and J by 12 bases, with 27 bases left in between. DNA of the CDR3: TGCAGTGCCACTCTCACGGGAGCCCAGGCGTTTTGGCAGTTCTTC. Its protein is CSATLTGAQAFWQFF.

This rearrangement joins TRBV4-1 to TRBJ1-2, with D unresolved. The V and J ends lost 2 bases and 4 bases respectively, with 8 bases between them. CDR1 MGHRA and CDR2 YSYEKL come from the germline V gene. This CDR3 comprises 13 residues. The CDR3 region has the DNA TGCGCCAGCAGCCAACCGGACCTCTATGGCTACACCTTC. Residues: CASSQPDLYGYTF.

The J gene is TRBJ1-4, the V gene TRBV5-8, with 7 bases lining up with TRBD1. The J segment lost 7 bases and the V segment lost 3 bases, leaving 6 bases of the junction unmatched. This CDR3 is built from 14 residues. The germline V gene has CDR1 SGHTS and CDR2 YDEGEE. CDR3 in DNA: TGTGCCAGCAGCTCCAGGGGGAGTAGTGAAAAACTGTTTTTT. Amino acids: CASSSRGSSEKLFF. Based on the CDR3 plus reference TRBV5-8 and TRBJ1-4, the full variable domain is EAGVTQSPTHLIKTRGQQATLRCSPISGHTSVYWYQQALGLGLQFLLWYDEGEERNRGNFPPRFSGRQFPNYSSELNVNALELEDSALYLCASSSRGSSEKLFFGSGTQLSVL.

This clonotype showed up many times. The chain links TRBV30 to TRBJ1-2; D is perhaps TRBD1 (5 bases). Germline-derived CDR1 and CDR2 are GTSNPN and SVGIG (reference sequence). The CDR3 extends over 13 amino acids. The germline V and J ends were trimmed by 2 bases and 8 bases, with 15 bases remaining between them. The CDR3, as DNA: TGTGCCTGGAGTATCGGGACTCTGAGAGGCTACACCTTC. This sequence encodes CAWSIGTLRGYTF. Drawing the rest from reference TRBV30 and TRBJ1-2, the complete variable domain is SQTIHQWPATLVQPVGSPLSLECTVEGTSNPNLYWYRQAAGRGLQLLFYSVGIGQISSEVPQNLSASRPQDRQFILSSKKLLLSDSGFYLCAWSIGTLRGYTFGSGTRLTVV.

The chain recombines TRBV10-3 with TRBJ2-1, with 14 bases fitting TRBD2. The junction had 5 bases not matched to a gene; V was cut back by 3 bases and J by 10 bases. The CDR3 length is 15 residues. The germline CDR1 and CDR2 sequences are ENHRY and SYGVKD. The CDR3 region is CAISDPGLAGVEQFF. In nucleotides, the CDR3 is TGTGCCATCAGTGACCCGGGACTAGCGGGAGTGGAGCAGTTCTTC.

The CDR3, as DNA: TGTGCCAGCAGTTTATGCTTGACTAGCGGGATCGTCTACGAGCAGTACTTC. Protein sequence: CASSLCLTSGIVYEQYF. The chain links TRBV28 to TRBJ2-7, with 11 bases identical to TRBD2. The CDR3 length is 17 residues. With V trimmed by 0 bases and J by 3 bases, 7 bases remained unmatched. Germline assignment: CDR1 MDHEN and CDR2 SYDVKM.

The chain combines TRBV12-3 or TRBV12-4 with TRBJ1-6, with D uncertain. Trimming pared 3 bases from V and 9 bases from J, leaving 12 bases between. The CDR3 is made up of 14 amino acids. In DNA, the CDR3 is TGTGCCAGCAGTTTGAAGAGACGGGGTTCACCCCTCCACTTT. Translating gives CASSLKRRGSPLHF.

This clonotype was seen ten or more times. The J gene is TRBJ2-3, the V gene TRBV7-8; no reliable D call. There are 14 residues in the CDR3. The ends were cut back, 5 bases at V and 2 bases at J, with 11 bases in the middle. CDR1 is SGHVS, CDR2 FQNEAQ, per germline. CDR3 nucleotides: TGTGCCAGCAGCCCTGTTGTCCTCACAGATACGCAGTATTTT. Translating gives CASSPVVLTDTQYF. Filled out from reference TRBV7-8 and TRBJ2-3, the complete variable domain reads GAGVSQSPRYKVAKRGQDVALRCDPISGHVSLFWYQQALGQGPEFLTYFQNEAQLDKSGLPSDRFFAERPEGSVSTLKIQRTQQEDSAVYLCASSPVVLTDTQYFGPGTRLTVL.

This clonotype was observed a handful of times. J is TRBJ2-3 and V is TRBV6-1; the D is unclear. The CDR3 is 12 amino acids. The V end was cut by 3 bases, the J end by 4 bases, with 5 bases between. Germline V gene lookup returns CDR1 MNHNS and CDR2 SASEGT. The CDR3 DNA follows: TGTGCCAGCAGTGAGTCGCCAGATACGCAGTATTTT. Amino acid sequence: CASSESPDTQYF.

There are many counts of this clonotype. The chain has TRBV6-1 and TRBJ1-1, with D perhaps TRBD1 (5 bases). The CDR3 length is 14 residues. Germline assignment: CDR1 MNHNS and CDR2 SASEGT. V dropped 3 bases and J dropped 3 bases, with 11 bases sitting between them. CDR3 protein: CASSDPWGYTEAFF. CDR3 DNA sequence: TGTGCCAGCAGTGATCCGTGGGGGTACACTGAAGCTTTCTTT.

The chain joins TRBV7-2 to TRBJ1-1, with D tentatively TRBD1 (5 bases). The CDR3 is made up of 19 amino acids. The ends were cut back, 6 bases at V and 0 bases at J, with 26 bases in the middle. Germline V gene lookup returns CDR1 SGHTA and CDR2 FQGNSA. DNA of the CDR3: TGTGCCAGCAGTTTTTCGTCTCACAGCTCCCAGGGCCTGAACACTGAAGCTTTCTTT. It is translated as CASSFSSHSSQGLNTEAFF.

This clonotype was recorded many times. The V gene is TRBV28, the J gene TRBJ1-5; D perhaps matches TRBD1 (5 bases). V lost 5 bases and J lost 9, with 17 bases in between. CDR1 and CDR2 from the germline V gene are MDHEN and SYDVKM. The CDR3 extends over 14 amino acids. The CDR3 nucleotides read TGTGCCAGCAGTCTCGACAGCGGGCCTACGCCCCAGCATTTT. It yields the protein CASSLDSGPTPQHF.

The CDR3 coding sequence is TGTGCCAGCGGACAGGGAACCGGGGAGCTGTTTTTT. This translates into CASGQGTGELFF. The chain couples TRBV2 to TRBJ2-2; TRBD1 matches 8 bases. The CDR3 has 12 residues. Germline CDR1 and CDR2: SNHLY and FYNNEI. Losses at the gene ends were 8 bases for V and 5 bases for J; bases not matched to a gene: 1.

This sequence joins TRBV6-1 and TRBJ2-7; a possible D gene is TRBD2 (5 bases). The CDR3 sequence is 13 residues long. Germline CDR1 reads MNHNS; CDR2 reads SASEGT. The germline V and J ends were trimmed by 7 bases and 3 bases, with 13 bases remaining between them. The CDR3 DNA follows: TGTGCCAGCACCGGGGTTGGGGTCTACGAGCAGTACTTC. This codes for CASTGVGVYEQYF.

This clonotype was counted many times. The genes are TRBV5-5 and TRBJ1-2; unclear D gene. V lost 4 bases and J 4 bases, leaving 17 bases between the germline ends. Germline CDR1 reads SGHKS; CDR2 reads YYEKEE (reference sequence). The CDR3 is 15 amino acids. In DNA form, the CDR3 reads TGTGCCAGCAGCGAAGCAGTGGCACAGTCCTATGGCTACACCTTC. It codes for CASSEAVAQSYGYTF.

This clonotype has a count of ten or more. The chain joins TRBV10-3 to TRBJ1-5; unclear D gene. Germline CDR1 is ENHRY and CDR2 is SYGVKD. Trimming removed 4 bases at V and 5 bases at J, with 9 bases between. The CDR3 length is 13 residues. CDR3: CAISVTNDQPQHF. The CDR3 nucleotides read TGTGCCATCAGTGTTACTAACGATCAGCCCCAGCATTTT.

The rearrangement uses TRBV15 and TRBJ2-6; 7 nucleotides line up with TRBD1. CDR3 length: 15 amino acids. After removal of 3 bases from V and 2 bases from J, the junction contained 1 base not matched to a gene. Per germline, CDR1 LNHNV and CDR2 YYDKDF (reference sequence). This CDR3 reads CATSRTGTGANVLTF. The CDR3 DNA sequence: TGTGCCACCAGCAGGACAGGGACTGGGGCCAACGTCCTGACTTTC.